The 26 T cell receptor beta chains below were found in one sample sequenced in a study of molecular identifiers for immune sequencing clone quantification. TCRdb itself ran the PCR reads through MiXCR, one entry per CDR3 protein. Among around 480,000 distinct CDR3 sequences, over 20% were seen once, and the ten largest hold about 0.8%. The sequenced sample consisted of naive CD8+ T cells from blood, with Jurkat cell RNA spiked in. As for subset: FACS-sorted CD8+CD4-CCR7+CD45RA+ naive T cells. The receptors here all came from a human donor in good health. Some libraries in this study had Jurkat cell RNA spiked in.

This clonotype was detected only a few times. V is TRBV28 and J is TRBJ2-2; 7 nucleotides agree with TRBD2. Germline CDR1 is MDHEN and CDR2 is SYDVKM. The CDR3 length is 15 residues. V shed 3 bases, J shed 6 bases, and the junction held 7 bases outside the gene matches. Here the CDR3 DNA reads TGTGCCAGCAGTTTTGGTTGGACTAGGCCCGGGGAGCTGTTTTTT. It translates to CASSFGWTRPGELFF.

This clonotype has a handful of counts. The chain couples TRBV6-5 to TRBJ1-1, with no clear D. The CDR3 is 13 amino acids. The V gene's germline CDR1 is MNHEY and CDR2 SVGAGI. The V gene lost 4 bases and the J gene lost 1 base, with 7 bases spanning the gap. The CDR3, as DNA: TGTGCCAGCAGTTCCCCATCGAACACTGAAGCTTTCTTT. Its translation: CASSSPSNTEAFF.

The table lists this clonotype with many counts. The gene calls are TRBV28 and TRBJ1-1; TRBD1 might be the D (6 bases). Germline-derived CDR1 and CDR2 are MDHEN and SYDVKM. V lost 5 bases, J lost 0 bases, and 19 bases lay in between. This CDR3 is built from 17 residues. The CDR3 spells CASSHRGGGSMNTEAFF. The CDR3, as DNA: TGTGCCAGCAGTCACCGAGGAGGGGGGAGCATGAACACTGAAGCTTTCTTT.

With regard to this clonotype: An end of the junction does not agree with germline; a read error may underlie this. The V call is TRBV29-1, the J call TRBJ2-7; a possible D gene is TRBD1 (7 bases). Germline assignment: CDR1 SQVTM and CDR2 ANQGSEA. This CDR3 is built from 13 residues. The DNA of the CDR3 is TGCAGCGTTGAACAGGGGGGAATCTACGGGCAGTACTTC. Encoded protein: CSVEQGGIYGQYF.

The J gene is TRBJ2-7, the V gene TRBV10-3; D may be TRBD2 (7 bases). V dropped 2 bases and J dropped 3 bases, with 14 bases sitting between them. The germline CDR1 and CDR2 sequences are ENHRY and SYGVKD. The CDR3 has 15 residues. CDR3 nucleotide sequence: TGTGCCATCAGTGAGCCCACCGGGGGGCACTACGAGCAGTACTTC. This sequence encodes CAISEPTGGHYEQYF.

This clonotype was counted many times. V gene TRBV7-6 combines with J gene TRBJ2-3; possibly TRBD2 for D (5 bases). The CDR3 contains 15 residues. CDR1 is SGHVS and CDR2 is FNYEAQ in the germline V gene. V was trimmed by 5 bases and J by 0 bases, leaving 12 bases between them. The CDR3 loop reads CASSPYGGSTDTQYF. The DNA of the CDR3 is TGTGCCAGCAGCCCGTACGGCGGGAGCACAGATACGCAGTATTTT.

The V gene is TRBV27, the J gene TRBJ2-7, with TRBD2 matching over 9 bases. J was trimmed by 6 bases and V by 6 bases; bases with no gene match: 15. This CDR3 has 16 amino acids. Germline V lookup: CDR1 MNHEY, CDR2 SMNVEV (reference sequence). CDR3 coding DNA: TGTGCCAGCAGGAGATCGCAGCGGGGGGATCGGCTCGAGCAGTACTTC. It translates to CASRRSQRGDRLEQYF.

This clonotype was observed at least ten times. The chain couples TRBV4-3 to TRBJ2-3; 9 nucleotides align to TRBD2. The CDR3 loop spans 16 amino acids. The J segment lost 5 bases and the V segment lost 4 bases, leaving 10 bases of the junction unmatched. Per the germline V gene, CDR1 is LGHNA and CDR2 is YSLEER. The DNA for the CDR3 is TGCGCCAGCAGCCCAGGGTTTCGCGGGAGGGTAGATACGCAGTATTTT. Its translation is CASSPGFRGRVDTQYF.

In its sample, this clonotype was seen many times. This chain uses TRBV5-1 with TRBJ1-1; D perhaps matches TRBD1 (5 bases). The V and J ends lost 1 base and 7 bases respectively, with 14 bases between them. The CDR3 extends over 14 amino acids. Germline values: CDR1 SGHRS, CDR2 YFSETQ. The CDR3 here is CASSLREGFGEAFF. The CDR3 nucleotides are TGCGCCAGCAGCTTGAGAGAGGGGTTTGGTGAAGCTTTCTTT.

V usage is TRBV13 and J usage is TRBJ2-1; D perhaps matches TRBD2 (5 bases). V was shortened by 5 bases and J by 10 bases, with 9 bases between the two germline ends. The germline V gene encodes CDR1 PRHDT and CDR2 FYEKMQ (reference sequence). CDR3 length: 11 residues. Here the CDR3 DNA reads TGTGCCAGCAGCGTTACGGGAGAGCAGTTCTTC. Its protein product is CASSVTGEQFF.

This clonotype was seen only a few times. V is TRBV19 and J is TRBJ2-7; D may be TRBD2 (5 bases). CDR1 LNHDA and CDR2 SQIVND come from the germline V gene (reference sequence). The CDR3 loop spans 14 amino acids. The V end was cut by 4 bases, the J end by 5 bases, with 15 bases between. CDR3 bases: TGTGCCAGTAGTACGCGGGCATTTAACCACGAGCAGTACTTC. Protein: CASSTRAFNHEQYF.

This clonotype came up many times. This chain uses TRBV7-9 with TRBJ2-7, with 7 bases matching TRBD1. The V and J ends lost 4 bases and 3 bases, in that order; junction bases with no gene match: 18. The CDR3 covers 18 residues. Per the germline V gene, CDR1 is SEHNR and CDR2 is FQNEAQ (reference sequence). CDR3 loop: CASSSPEPGQPAGYEQYF. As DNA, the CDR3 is TGTGCCAGCAGCTCGCCCGAGCCGGGACAGCCCGCGGGCTACGAGCAGTACTTC.

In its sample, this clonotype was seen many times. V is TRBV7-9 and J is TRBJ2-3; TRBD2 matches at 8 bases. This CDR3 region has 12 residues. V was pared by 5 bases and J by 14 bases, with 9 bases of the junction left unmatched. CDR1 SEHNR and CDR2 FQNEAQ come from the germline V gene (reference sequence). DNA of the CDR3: TGTGCCAGCAGCGATGAGCGGGAGTTGTTGTATTTT. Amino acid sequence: CASSDERELLYF.

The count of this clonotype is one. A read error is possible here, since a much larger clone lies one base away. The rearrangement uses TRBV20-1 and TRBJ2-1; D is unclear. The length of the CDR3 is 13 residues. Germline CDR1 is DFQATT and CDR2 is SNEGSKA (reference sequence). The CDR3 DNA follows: TGCAGTGCTCACCAGAGCTCCTACAATGAGCAGTCCTTC. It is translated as CSAHQSSYNEQSF.

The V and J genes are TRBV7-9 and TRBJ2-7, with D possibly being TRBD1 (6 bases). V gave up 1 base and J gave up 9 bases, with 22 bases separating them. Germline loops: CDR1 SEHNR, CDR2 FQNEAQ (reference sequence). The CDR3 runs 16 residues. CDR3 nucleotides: TGTGCCAGCAGCTTAGGGTGGGGGCCCGAAGCTGAGGTGCAGTACTTC. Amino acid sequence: CASSLGWGPEAEVQYF.

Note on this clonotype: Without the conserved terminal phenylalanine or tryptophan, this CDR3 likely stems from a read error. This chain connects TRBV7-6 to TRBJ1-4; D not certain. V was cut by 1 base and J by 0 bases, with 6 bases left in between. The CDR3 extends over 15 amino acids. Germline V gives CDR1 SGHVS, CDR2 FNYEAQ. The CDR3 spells CASSLVGATNEKLFL. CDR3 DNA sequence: TGTGCCAGCAGCTTAGTAGGTGCAACTAATGAAAAACTGTTTCTT.

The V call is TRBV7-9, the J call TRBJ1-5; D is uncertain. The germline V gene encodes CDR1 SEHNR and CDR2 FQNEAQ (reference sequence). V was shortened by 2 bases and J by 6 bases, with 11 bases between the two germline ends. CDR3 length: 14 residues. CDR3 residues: CASSLPEGFQPQHF. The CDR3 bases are TGTGCCAGCAGCTTACCGGAGGGCTTTCAGCCCCAGCATTTT.

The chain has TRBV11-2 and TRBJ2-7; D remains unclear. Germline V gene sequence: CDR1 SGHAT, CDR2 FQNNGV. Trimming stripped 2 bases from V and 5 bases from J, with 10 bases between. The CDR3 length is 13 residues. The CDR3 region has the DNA TGTGCCAGCAGCTTATTTTGGCTAGACGAGCAGTACTTC. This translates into CASSLFWLDEQYF.

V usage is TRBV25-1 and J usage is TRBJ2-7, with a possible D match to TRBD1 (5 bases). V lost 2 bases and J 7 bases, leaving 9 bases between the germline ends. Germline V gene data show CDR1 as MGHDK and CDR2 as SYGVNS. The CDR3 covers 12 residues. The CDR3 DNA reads TGTGCCAGCAGTGAAGGGGCATCTGAGCAGTACTTC. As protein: CASSEGASEQYF.

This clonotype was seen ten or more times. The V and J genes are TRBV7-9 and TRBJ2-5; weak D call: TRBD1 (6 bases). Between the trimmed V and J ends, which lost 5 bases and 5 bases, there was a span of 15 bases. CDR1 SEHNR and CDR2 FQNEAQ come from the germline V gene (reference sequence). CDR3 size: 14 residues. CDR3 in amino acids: CASSPDWGLETQYF. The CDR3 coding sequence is TGTGCCAGCAGCCCAGACTGGGGGCTGGAGACCCAGTACTTC.

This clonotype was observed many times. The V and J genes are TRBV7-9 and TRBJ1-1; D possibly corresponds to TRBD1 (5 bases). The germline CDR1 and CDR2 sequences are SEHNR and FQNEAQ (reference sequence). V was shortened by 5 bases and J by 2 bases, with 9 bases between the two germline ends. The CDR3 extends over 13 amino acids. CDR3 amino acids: CASSDDSNTEAFF. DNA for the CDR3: TGTGCCAGCAGCGACGACAGCAACACTGAAGCTTTCTTT. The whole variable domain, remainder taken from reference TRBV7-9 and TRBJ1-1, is DTGVSQNPRHKITKRGQNVTFRCDPISEHNRLYWYRQTLGQGPEFLTYFQNEAQLEKSRLLSDRFSAERPKGSFSTLEIQRTEQGDSAMYLCASSDDSNTEAFFGQGTRLTVV.

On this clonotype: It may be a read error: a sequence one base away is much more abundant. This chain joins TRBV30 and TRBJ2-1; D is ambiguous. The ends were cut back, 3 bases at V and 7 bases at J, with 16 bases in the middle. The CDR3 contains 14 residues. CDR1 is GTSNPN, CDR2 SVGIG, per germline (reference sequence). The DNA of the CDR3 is TGTGCCTGGAGGAGCGCCGTAGGCCTAAATGAGCAGTTCTTC. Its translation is CAWRSAVGLNEQFF. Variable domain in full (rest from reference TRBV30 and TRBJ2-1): SQTIHQWPATLVQPVGSPLSLECTVEGTSNPNLYWYRQAAGRGLQLLFYSVGIGQISSEVPQNLSASRPQDRQFILSSKKLLLSDSGFYLCAWRSAVGLNEQFFGPGTRLTVL.

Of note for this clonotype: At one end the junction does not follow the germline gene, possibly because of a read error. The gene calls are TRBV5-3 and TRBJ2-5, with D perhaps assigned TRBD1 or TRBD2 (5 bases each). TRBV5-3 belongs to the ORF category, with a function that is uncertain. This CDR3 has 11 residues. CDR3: CARGDPETQHF. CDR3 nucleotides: TGTGCCAGGGGGGATCCTGAGACCCAGCACTTC.

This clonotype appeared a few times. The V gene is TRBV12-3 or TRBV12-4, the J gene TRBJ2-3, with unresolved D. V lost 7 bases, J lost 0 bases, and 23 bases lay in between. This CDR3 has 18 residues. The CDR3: CASILSLGYPLSTDTQYF. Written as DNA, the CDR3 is TGTGCCAGCATTCTCTCCCTAGGGTACCCTTTAAGCACAGATACGCAGTATTTT.

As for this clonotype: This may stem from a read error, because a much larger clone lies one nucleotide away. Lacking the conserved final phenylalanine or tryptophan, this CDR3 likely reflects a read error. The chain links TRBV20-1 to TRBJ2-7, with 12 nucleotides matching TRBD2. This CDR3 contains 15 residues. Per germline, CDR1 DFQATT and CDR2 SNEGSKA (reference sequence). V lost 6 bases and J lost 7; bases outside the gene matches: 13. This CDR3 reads CSAKKGLAGLREQYS. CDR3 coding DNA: TGCAGTGCCAAAAAAGGACTAGCGGGATTGAGAGAGCAGTACTCC.

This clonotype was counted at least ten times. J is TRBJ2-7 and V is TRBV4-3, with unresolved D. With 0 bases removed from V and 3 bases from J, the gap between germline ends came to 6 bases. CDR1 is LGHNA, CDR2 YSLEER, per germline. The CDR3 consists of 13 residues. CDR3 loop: CASSQEMDYEQYF. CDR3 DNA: TGCGCCAGCAGCCAAGAAATGGACTACGAGCAGTACTTC.